The 21 T cell receptor beta chains listed next were all sequenced from one sample in a study of blood T cell repertoires in COVID-19. Only in-frame clones appear in the TCRdb table, and some are missing; sequencing was by immunoSEQ multiplex PCR. The sample has about 70,000 clones, approximately 83% seen once. Sequencing input: peripheral blood. The receptors were gathered from a middle-aged man with COVID-19, enrolled during active disease.

This clone occurred once. This chain uses TRBV30 with TRBJ2-3; TRBD2 might be the D (6 bases). This CDR3 has 12 residues. Germline V lookup: CDR1 GTSNPN, CDR2 SVGIG (reference sequence). The germline V and J ends were trimmed by 5 bases and 4 bases, with 10 bases remaining between them. In nucleotides, the CDR3 is TGTGCCTGGGGGACGGGGGCAGATACGCAGTATTTT. Encoded protein: CAWGTGADTQYF. Filled out from reference TRBV30 and TRBJ2-3, the complete variable domain reads SQTIHQWPATLVQPVGSPLSLECTVEGTSNPNLYWYRQAAGRGLQLLFYSVGIGQISSEVPQNLSASRPQDRQFILSSKKLLLSDSGFYLCAWGTGADTQYFGPGTRLTVL.

This chain links TRBV7-2 with TRBJ1-4, with a weak D call TRBD1 (5 bases). This CDR3 contains 16 residues. The V gene's germline CDR1 is SGHTA and CDR2 FQGNSA. V gave up 1 base and J gave up 10 bases, with 19 bases separating them. CDR3 in DNA: TGTGCCAGCAGCTTAGACATCCGGGGGAGGGAATCAAAACTGTTTTTT. Amino acids: CASSLDIRGRESKLFF.

This chain connects TRBV6-1 to TRBJ1-5; possibly TRBD1 for D (5 bases). CDR1 and CDR2 (germline): MNHNS, SASEGT. V shed 2 bases and J shed 5 bases, with 10 bases lying between them. The CDR3 has 14 residues. CDR3 nucleotide sequence: TGTGCCAGCAGTGAATATGGGGGGGATCAGCCCCAGCATTTT. Its protein is CASSEYGGDQPQHF.

This chain connects TRBV2 to TRBJ1-1; D is possibly TRBD1 (5 bases). Trimming took off 4 bases at V and 13 bases at J, with 19 bases between the two ends. The CDR3 is made up of 13 amino acids. Germline V lookup: CDR1 SNHLY, CDR2 FYNNEI. The CDR3 region is CASSASGGEFNFF. DNA of the CDR3: TGTGCCAGCAGTGCCTCGGGGGGTGAGTTTAATTTCTTT.

The V call is TRBV2, the J call TRBJ1-6; 9 bases are a match to TRBD1. Per the germline V gene, CDR1 is SNHLY and CDR2 is FYNNEI. The CDR3 has 16 amino acids. V gave up 5 bases and J gave up 9 bases; unmatched junction bases: 11. The CDR3 DNA is TGTGCCAGCAGTCTCCGTGACAGGGGGTCTGGTTCACCCCTCCACTTT. Amino acids: CASSLRDRGSGSPLHF. Combining the CDR3 with reference TRBV2 and TRBJ1-6 gives the whole variable domain EPEVTQTPSHQVTQMGQEVILRCVPISNHLYFYWYRQILGQKVEFLVSFYNNEISEKSEIFDDQFSVERPDGSNFTLKIRSTKLEDSAMYFCASSLRDRGSGSPLHFGNGTRLTVT.

The chain recombines TRBV2 with TRBJ2-7, with TRBD1 identical over 7 bases. Germline trimming cut 8 bases from V and 1 base from J; bases unmatched to any gene: 8. The CDR3 totals 14 residues. Germline V lookup: CDR1 SNHLY, CDR2 FYNNEI. The CDR3 DNA reads TGTGCCAGCGTAGACAGGGATGGATCCTACGAGCAGTACTTC. Its protein product is CASVDRDGSYEQYF. Variable domain in full (rest from reference TRBV2 and TRBJ2-7): EPEVTQTPSHQVTQMGQEVILRCVPISNHLYFYWYRQILGQKVEFLVSFYNNEISEKSEIFDDQFSVERPDGSNFTLKIRSTKLEDSAMYFCASVDRDGSYEQYFGPGTRLTVT.

Only one count was recorded for this clone. The rearrangement joins TRBV5-1 to TRBJ1-6, with D unresolved. Trimming removed 0 bases from V and 2 bases from J, with 6 bases in between. The CDR3 is made up of 15 amino acids. Germline values: CDR1 SGHRS, CDR2 YFSETQ. The DNA for the CDR3 is TGCGCCAGCAGCTTGGTGGAGCCCTATAATTCACCCCTCCACTTT. Translation gives CASSLVEPYNSPLHF.

This clone occurred a few times. This sequence joins TRBV5-1 and TRBJ2-7, with unresolved D. CDR1 and CDR2 (germline): SGHRS, YFSETQ. The CDR3 has 12 residues. V lost 1 base, J lost 4 bases, and 6 bases lay in between. CDR3 in DNA: TGCGCCAGCAGCTTGAGCGAGTACGAGCAGTACTTC. The encoded protein is CASSLSEYEQYF.

The V gene is TRBV14, the J gene TRBJ1-1; D possibly corresponds to TRBD1 (5 bases). Per the germline V gene, CDR1 is SGHDN and CDR2 is FVKESK. The CDR3 consists of 13 residues. V lost 1 base and J 10 bases, leaving 13 bases between the germline ends. CDR3 in DNA: TGTGCCAGCAGCCAAGGCCGACAGTTGGCAGCTTTCTTT. This translates into CASSQGRQLAAFF.

The V and J genes are TRBV19 and TRBJ1-1; D perhaps matches TRBD1 (5 bases). This CDR3 has 15 amino acids. The V and J ends lost 7 bases and 0 bases respectively, with 15 bases between them. Germline CDR1 LNHDA, CDR2 SQIVND (reference sequence). The CDR3 reads CASKTGGWLNTEAFF. The CDR3, as DNA: TGTGCCAGTAAGACGGGGGGGTGGTTGAACACTGAAGCTTTCTTT.

This clone turned up a few times. The chain is built from TRBV5-4 and TRBJ2-3; D remains unclear. The CDR3 is made up of 15 amino acids. Trimming stripped 4 bases from V and 4 bases from J, with 16 bases between. Looked up from germline, CDR1 is SGHNT and CDR2 is YYREEE (reference sequence). CDR3 residues: CASSPAVARPDTQYF. The DNA for the CDR3 is TGTGCCAGCAGCCCGGCGGTAGCCCGTCCAGATACGCAGTATTTT.

This clone was seen a few times. The rearrangement joins TRBV4-1 to TRBJ2-7, with D perhaps TRBD2 (6 bases). With 3 bases removed from V and 2 bases from J, the gap between germline ends came to 14 bases. Germline CDR1 and CDR2: MGHRA and YSYEKL. The CDR3 has 15 residues. The CDR3 is CASSHNRDSTYEQYF. DNA of the CDR3: TGCGCCAGCAGCCATAACCGGGACTCAACCTACGAGCAGTACTTC.

The rearrangement uses TRBV10-3 and TRBJ2-6; 12 nucleotides agree with TRBD1. V gave up 4 bases and J gave up 3 bases; unmatched junction bases: 10. The CDR3 sequence is 19 residues long. Per the germline V gene, CDR1 is ENHRY and CDR2 is SYGVKD. The CDR3 DNA sequence: TGTGCCATCAGTGCCTCGCCGGGACAGGGGGCGTTTGGGGCCAACGTCCTGACTTTC. It specifies CAISASPGQGAFGANVLTF.

The V call is TRBV6-5, the J call TRBJ2-7; 9 bases fit TRBD1. CDR1 and CDR2 (germline): MNHEY, SVGAGI. Trimming cost V 0 bases and J 2 bases; bases outside gene matches: 2. The CDR3 consists of 15 residues. The CDR3 DNA is TGTGCCAGCAGTTACTCGAGGGACAGGGCCTACGAGCAGTACTTC. Amino acid sequence: CASSYSRDRAYEQYF.

This clone was counted a single time. This chain links TRBV30 with TRBJ2-4; a possible D gene is TRBD1 (5 bases). CDR1 is GTSNPN and CDR2 is SVGIG in the germline V gene (reference sequence). Deletions cut 0 bases from V and 6 bases from J, with 12 bases between. The CDR3 totals 14 residues. CDR3 in amino acids: CAWSVQGGTNIQYF. CDR3 in DNA: TGTGCCTGGAGTGTCCAGGGTGGAACAAACATTCAGTACTTC.

For the CDR3, the DNA is TGTGCCAGCAGTGAAAGGTCAGGGGGGTGGGATGAGCAGTTCTTC. Residues: CASSERSGGWDEQFF. J is TRBJ2-1 and V is TRBV6-1, with a weak D call TRBD1 (7 bases). The V end was cut by 2 bases, the J end by 8 bases, with 16 bases between. The CDR3 has 15 amino acids. Germline lookup yields CDR1 MNHNS and CDR2 SASEGT.

As DNA, the CDR3 is TGTGCCAGCAGCTTAGACACGGGGGGGTACAATGAGCAGTTCTTC. It specifies CASSLDTGGYNEQFF. The gene calls are TRBV11-2 and TRBJ2-1; TRBD2 agrees at 8 bases. Germline V gives CDR1 SGHAT, CDR2 FQNNGV. CDR3 length: 15 amino acids. With 0 bases clipped from V and 4 bases from J, the junction kept 2 bases outside the gene matches. Filled out from reference TRBV11-2 and TRBJ2-1, the complete variable domain reads EAGVAQSPRYKIIEKRQSVAFWCNPISGHATLYWYQQILGQGPKLLIQFQNNGVVDDSQLPKDRFSAERLKGVDSTLKIQPAKLEDSAVYLCASSLDTGGYNEQFFGPGTRLTVL.

The gene calls are TRBV7-9 and TRBJ1-2, with D unclear. Germline V gene sequence: CDR1 SEHNR, CDR2 FQNEAQ (reference sequence). V lost 5 bases to trimming and J lost 5 bases, with 12 bases between them. The CDR3 length is 13 residues. The CDR3 is CASSAGPPYGYTF. For the CDR3, the DNA is TGTGCCAGCAGCGCGGGTCCCCCATATGGCTACACCTTC.

The chain has TRBV5-1 and TRBJ1-6, with a tentative D call TRBD1 (5 bases). The CDR3 totals 15 residues. The germline V gene has CDR1 SGHRS and CDR2 YFSETQ. V lost 4 bases, J lost 4 bases, and 12 bases lay in between. The CDR3 DNA sequence: TGCGCCAGCAGCCCGGCGGAGGGGTATAATTCACCCCTCCACTTT. This codes for CASSPAEGYNSPLHF.

This chain uses TRBV6-1 with TRBJ1-5; D is possibly TRBD1 (6 bases). The CDR3 is 17 amino acids. V shed 2 bases and J shed 3 bases, with 17 bases lying between them. The germline V gene has CDR1 MNHNS and CDR2 SASEGT. CDR3 region: CASSEIDSRGYNQPQHF. The CDR3 nucleotides are TGTGCCAGCAGTGAAATCGATTCCAGGGGATACAATCAGCCCCAGCATTTT.

The chain recombines TRBV27 with TRBJ2-1; weak D call: TRBD2 (6 bases). Trimming pared 5 bases from V and 4 bases from J, leaving 12 bases between. The CDR3 runs to 14 residues. Looked up from germline, CDR1 is MNHEY and CDR2 is SMNVEV (reference sequence). As DNA, the CDR3 is TGTGCCAGCAGTCTACGGGACTTTTACAATGAGCAGTTCTTC. It yields the protein CASSLRDFYNEQFF.